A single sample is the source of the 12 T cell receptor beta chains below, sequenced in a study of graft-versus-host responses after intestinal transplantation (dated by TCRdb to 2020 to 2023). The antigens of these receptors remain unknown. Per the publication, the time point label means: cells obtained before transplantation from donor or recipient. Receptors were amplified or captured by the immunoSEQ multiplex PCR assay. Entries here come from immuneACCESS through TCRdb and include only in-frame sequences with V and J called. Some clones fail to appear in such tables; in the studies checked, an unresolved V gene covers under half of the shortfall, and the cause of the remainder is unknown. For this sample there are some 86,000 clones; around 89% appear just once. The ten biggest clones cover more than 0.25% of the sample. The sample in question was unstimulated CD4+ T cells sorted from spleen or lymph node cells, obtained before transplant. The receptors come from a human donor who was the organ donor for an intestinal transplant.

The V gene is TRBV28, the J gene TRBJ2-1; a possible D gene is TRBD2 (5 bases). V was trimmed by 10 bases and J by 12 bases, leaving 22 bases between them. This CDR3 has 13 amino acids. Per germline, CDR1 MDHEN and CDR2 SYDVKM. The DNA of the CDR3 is TGTGCCACTCTGAGGGCGGCCGGCTTTGGGCAGTTCTTC. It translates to CATLRAAGFGQFF.

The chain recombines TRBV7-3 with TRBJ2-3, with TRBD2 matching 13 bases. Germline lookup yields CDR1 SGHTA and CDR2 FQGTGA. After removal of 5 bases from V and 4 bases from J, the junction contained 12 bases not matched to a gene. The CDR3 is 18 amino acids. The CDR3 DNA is TGTGCCAGCAGCCAGGCAAGGTCACTAGCGGGAGGGCCAGATACGCAGTATTTT. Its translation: CASSQARSLAGGPDTQYF.

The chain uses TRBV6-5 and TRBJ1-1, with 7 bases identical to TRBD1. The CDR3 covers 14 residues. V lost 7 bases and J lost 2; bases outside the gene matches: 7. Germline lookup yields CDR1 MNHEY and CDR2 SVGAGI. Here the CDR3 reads CASIPTGRNTEAFF. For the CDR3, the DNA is TGTGCCAGCATCCCGACAGGGCGAAACACTGAAGCTTTCTTT.

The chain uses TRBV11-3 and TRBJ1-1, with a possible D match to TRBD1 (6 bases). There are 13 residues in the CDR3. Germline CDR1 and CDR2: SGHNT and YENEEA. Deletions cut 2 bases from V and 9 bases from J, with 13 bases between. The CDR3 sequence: CASSLRGAGKAFF. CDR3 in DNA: TGTGCCAGCAGCTTACGGGGGGCTGGCAAAGCTTTCTTT.

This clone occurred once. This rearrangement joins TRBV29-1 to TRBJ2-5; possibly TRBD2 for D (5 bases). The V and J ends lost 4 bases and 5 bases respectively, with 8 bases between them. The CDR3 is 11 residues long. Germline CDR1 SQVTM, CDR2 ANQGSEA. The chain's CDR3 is CSVGPGETQYF. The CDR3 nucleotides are TGCAGCGTTGGGCCGGGGGAGACCCAGTACTTC.

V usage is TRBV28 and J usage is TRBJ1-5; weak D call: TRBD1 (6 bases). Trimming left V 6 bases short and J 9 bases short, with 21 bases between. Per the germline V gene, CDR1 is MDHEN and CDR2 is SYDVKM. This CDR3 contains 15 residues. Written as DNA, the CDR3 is TGTGCCAGCAGCCAACAGACAGGTCCCCAAGGGCCCCAGCATTTT. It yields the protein CASSQQTGPQGPQHF.

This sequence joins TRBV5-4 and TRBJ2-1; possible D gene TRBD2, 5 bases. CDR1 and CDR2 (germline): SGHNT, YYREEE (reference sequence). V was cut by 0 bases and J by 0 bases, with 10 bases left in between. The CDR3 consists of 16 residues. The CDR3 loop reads CASSLGGILSYNEQFF. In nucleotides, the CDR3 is TGTGCCAGCAGCTTGGGAGGGATCCTCTCCTACAATGAGCAGTTCTTC.

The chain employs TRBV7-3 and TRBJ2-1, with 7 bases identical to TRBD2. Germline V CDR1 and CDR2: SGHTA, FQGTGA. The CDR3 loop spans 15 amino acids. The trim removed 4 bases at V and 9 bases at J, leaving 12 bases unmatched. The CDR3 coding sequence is TGTGCCAGCAGCTCCCGAGCGGGAAGGTTCAGTGAGCAGTTCTTC. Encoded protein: CASSSRAGRFSEQFF.

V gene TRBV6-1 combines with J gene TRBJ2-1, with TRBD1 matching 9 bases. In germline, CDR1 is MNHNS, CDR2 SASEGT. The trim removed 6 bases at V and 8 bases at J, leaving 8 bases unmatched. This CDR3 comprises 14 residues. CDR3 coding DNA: TGTGCCAGCAGGAGACAGGGGGTAGCCCATGAGCAGTTCTTC. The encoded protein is CASRRQGVAHEQFF.

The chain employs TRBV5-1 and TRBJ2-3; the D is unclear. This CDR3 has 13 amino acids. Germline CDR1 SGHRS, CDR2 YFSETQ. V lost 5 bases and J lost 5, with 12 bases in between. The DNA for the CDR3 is TGCGCCAGCAGGCCAATTGCGCGAGATACGCAGTATTTT. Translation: CASRPIARDTQYF. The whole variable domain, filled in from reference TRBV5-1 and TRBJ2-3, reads KAGVTQTPRYLIKTRGQQVTLSCSPISGHRSVSWYQQTPGQGLQFLFEYFSETQRNKGNFPGRFSGRQFSNSRSEMNVSTLELGDSALYLCASRPIARDTQYFGPGTRLTVL.

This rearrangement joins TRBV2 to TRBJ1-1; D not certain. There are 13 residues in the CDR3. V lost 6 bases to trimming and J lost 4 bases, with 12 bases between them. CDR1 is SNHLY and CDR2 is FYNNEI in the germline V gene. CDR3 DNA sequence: TGTGCCAGCAGCCTCGAGGAGGGCACTGAAGCTTTCTTT. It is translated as CASSLEEGTEAFF.

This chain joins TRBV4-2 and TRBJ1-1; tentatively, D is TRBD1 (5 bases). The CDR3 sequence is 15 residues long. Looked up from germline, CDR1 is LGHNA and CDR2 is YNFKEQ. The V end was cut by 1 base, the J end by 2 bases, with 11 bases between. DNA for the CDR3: TGTGCCAGCAGCCAAGGACGGGGGGGAAACACTGAAGCTTTCTTT. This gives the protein CASSQGRGGNTEAFF.